The text below deals with one TCR beta chain. Its matching antigen is unknown. V trimming: 4 bases; J trimming: 4 bases; junction bases outside the gene matches: 12. Germline V lookup: CDR1 SGHTA, CDR2 FQGNSA. The CDR3 is 17 amino acids. Isolating PBMCs gave at least 6 million of these cells per sample. The data originate from a study of blood T cells in healthy people across ages. Then a second PCR, running about 6 to 12 cycles, was carried out with a sample-barcoded 5' primer and a J-beta primer mix. TCRdb reanalysed the 5' RACE reads using MiXCR and keeps one entry per CDR3 protein. The sample lists hundreds of thousands of distinct CDR3 sequences, approximately 48% occurring once. Study-level findings and limits: Across samples, TCR beta diversity tracked strongly with naive T cell percentage.

The chain uses TRBV7-2 and TRBJ2-3; 9 bases align to TRBD2. The sample consisted of blood. The source is a man aged 55 to 70 in good health. In DNA, the CDR3 is TGTGCCAGCAGCTCACCGCCTAGCGGGGACTTCTCAGATACGCAGTATTTT. This sequence encodes CASSSPPSGDFSDTQYF. The entire variable domain, with the rest obtained from reference TRBV7-2 and TRBJ2-3, is as follows: GAGVSQSPSNKVTEKGKDVELRCDPISGHTALYWYRQSLGQGLEFLIYFQGNSAPDKSGLPSDRFSAERTGGSVSTLTIQRTQQEDSAVYLCASSSPPSGDFSDTQYFGPGTRLTVL.